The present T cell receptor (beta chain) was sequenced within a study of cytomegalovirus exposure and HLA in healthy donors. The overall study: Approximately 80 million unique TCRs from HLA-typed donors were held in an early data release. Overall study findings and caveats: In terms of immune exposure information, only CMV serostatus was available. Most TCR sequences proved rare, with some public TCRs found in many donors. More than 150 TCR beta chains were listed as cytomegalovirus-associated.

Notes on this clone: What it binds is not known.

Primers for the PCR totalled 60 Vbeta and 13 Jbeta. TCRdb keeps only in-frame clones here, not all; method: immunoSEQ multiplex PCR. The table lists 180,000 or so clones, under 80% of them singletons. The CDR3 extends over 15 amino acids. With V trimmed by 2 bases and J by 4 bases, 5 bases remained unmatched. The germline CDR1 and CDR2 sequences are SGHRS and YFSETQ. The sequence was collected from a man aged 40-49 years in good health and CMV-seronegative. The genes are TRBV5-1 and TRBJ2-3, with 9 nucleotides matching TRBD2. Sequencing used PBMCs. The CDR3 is CASSFGGGGPDTQYF. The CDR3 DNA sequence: TGCGCCAGCAGCTTTGGCGGGGGGGGGCCAGATACGCAGTATTTT.